The 24 T cell receptor beta chains in this list originate from one sample, sequenced in a study of post-analysis software for immune sequencing data. TCR beta cDNA libraries included unique molecular identifiers. TCRdb independently ran MiXCR on the PCR reads; one entry per CDR3 protein. The data contain a few hundred thousand distinct CDR3 sequences, 35% to 40% of them singletons. Study results and limitations: Five or six TRBV segments, TRBV5-6, TRBV5-1 and TRBV20-1 among them, were found more frequent in patients than controls.

Antigens for these TCRs are unknown. Material: blood. These receptors were collected from a girl aged 5-17 years with multiple sclerosis.

The chain joins TRBV20-1 to TRBJ2-2; 7 nucleotides line up with TRBD1. Per the germline V gene, CDR1 is DFQATT and CDR2 is SNEGSKA (reference sequence). V lost 5 bases, J lost 2 bases, and 5 bases stayed unmatched. The CDR3 loop spans 14 amino acids. DNA for the CDR3: TGCAGTGCTTCCCGGGACAGCAACACCGGGGAGCTGTTTTTT. Its protein product is CSASRDSNTGELFF.

This clonotype was picked up a small number of times. V and J are TRBV4-1 and TRBJ2-1; 14 bases fit TRBD2. Germline-derived CDR1 and CDR2 are MGHRA and YSYEKL. J gave up 8 bases and V 7 bases, and 7 bases lay outside the gene matches. This CDR3 region has 15 residues. The CDR3 sequence: CASTPGTSGRDEQFF. The CDR3 nucleotides read TGCGCCAGCACCCCAGGGACTAGCGGGAGAGATGAGCAGTTCTTC.

Regarding this clonotype: A much larger clone lies a single base off, so this may be a read error. The rearrangement links TRBV7-9 to TRBJ1-2; 7 nucleotides line up with TRBD1. The germline V gene encodes CDR1 SEHNR and CDR2 FQNEAQ (reference sequence). The length of the CDR3 is 13 residues. The CDR3 sequence: CASRPTGPVGCTF. The CDR3 bases are TGTGCCAGCAGACCGACAGGGCCAGTCGGCTGCACCTTC.

On this clonotype: A single base separates this from a much larger clone, so it may be a read error. V and J are TRBV10-3 and TRBJ2-3; 10 nucleotides align to TRBD1. CDR1 is ENHRY and CDR2 is SYGVKD in the germline V gene. This CDR3 region has 15 residues. The CDR3 DNA reads TGTGCCATCAGGGGACAGGGGATTAGCACAGATGCGCAGTATTTT. Protein: CAIRGQGISTDAQYF.

This clonotype appeared a single time. CDR3 loop: CSASASIRQAGSTDTQYF. In DNA, the CDR3 is TGCAGTGCTAGCGCCTCCATTCGTCAAGCGGGTAGCACAGATACGCAGTATTTT. J is TRBJ2-3 and V is TRBV20-1; maybe TRBD2 (6 bases). The CDR3 has 18 residues. V lost 3 bases, J lost 0 bases, and 22 bases lay in between. The V gene's germline CDR1 is DFQATT and CDR2 SNEGSKA (reference sequence).

This clonotype was detected a few times. CDR3 protein: CASSLTSGRGYEQYF. The CDR3, as DNA: TGCGCCAGCAGCTTGACTAGCGGGAGGGGCTACGAGCAGTACTTC. This chain links TRBV5-1 with TRBJ2-7; 13 nucleotides align to TRBD2. The CDR3 sequence is 15 residues long. J gave up 3 bases and V 1 base, and 1 base lay outside the gene matches. The germline CDR1 and CDR2 sequences are SGHRS and YFSETQ.

Note on this clonotype: A much bigger clone sits one base away, suggesting this may be a read error. The chain has TRBV7-9 and TRBJ1-6, with a tentative D call TRBD1 (6 bases). The germline V gene encodes CDR1 SEHNR and CDR2 FQNEAQ (reference sequence). The CDR3 runs 14 residues. The CDR3 here is CASTQQGYNSSLHF. As DNA, the CDR3 is TGTGCCAGCACCCAACAGGGCTATAATTCATCCCTCCACTTT.

As to this clonotype: One base away lies a much larger clone, so this may be a sequencing read error. The genes are TRBV11-1 and TRBJ2-6; 7 bases fit TRBD1. The CDR3 has 17 residues. The germline gives CDR1 SGHAT, CDR2 FQDESV (reference sequence). CDR3 DNA sequence: TGTGCCAGCAGCCGACAGGGACCGAGCTCTGGGGCCAACGTCCGGACTTTC. This codes for CASSRQGPSSGANVRTF.

At least ten counts were recorded for this clonotype. This chain joins TRBV10-3 and TRBJ2-6, with D unclear. In germline, CDR1 is ENHRY, CDR2 SYGVKD. V was cut by 4 bases and J by 0 bases, with 13 bases left in between. This CDR3 has 17 amino acids. CDR3 sequence: CAISGSTEYSGANVLTF. The CDR3 region has the DNA TGTGCCATCAGTGGAAGTACAGAGTACTCTGGGGCCAACGTCCTGACTTTC.

This clonotype was seen many times. The rearrangement uses TRBV5-1 and TRBJ2-1, with D possibly TRBD2 on 6 matching bases. Germline V lookup: CDR1 SGHRS, CDR2 YFSETQ. CDR3 size: 12 residues. Trimming left V 7 bases short and J 6 bases short, with 11 bases between. The CDR3: CASRRGGNEQFF. The CDR3 nucleotides read TGCGCCAGCCGGAGGGGAGGCAATGAGCAGTTCTTC.

This clonotype was seen only a few times. The genes are TRBV4-1 and TRBJ2-3; no clear D. CDR3 length: 15 amino acids. Germline V lookup: CDR1 MGHRA, CDR2 YSYEKL. V was pared by 1 base and J by 4 bases, with 12 bases between. The CDR3 region is CASSQGTRSSDTQYF. The CDR3 nucleotides are TGCGCCAGCAGCCAAGGAACCAGGAGCTCAGATACGCAGTATTTT.

This clonotype was seen more than once but under ten times. The chain couples TRBV5-6 to TRBJ2-1; D is perhaps TRBD1 or TRBD2 (5 bases each). Germline-derived CDR1 and CDR2 are SGHDT and YYEEEE. V was clipped by 4 bases and J by 5 bases, with 13 bases between them. This CDR3 comprises 14 residues. The CDR3, as DNA: TGTGCCAGCAGCGTGCCGGGACGGAACAATGAGCAGTTCTTC. Translating gives CASSVPGRNNEQFF.

This clonotype was seen repeatedly, ten times or more. This chain joins TRBV11-1 and TRBJ2-4; D unclear. The V gene lost 5 bases and the J gene lost 7 bases, with 15 bases spanning the gap. This CDR3 has 14 residues. Germline CDR1 reads SGHAT; CDR2 reads FQDESV (reference sequence). CDR3 in amino acids: CASSPAARPNIQYF. The CDR3, as DNA: TGTGCCAGCAGCCCAGCAGCTCGCCCCAACATTCAGTACTTC.

This clonotype was seen a single time. The chain joins TRBV15 to TRBJ2-3; the D gene is possibly TRBD1 (5 bases). V was clipped by 0 bases and J by 5 bases, with 12 bases between them. The CDR3 extends over 15 amino acids. Germline CDR1 and CDR2: LNHNV and YYDKDF (reference sequence). CDR3 sequence (DNA): TGTGCCACCAGCAGAGATGGGGCCTCCTTAGATACGCAGTATTTT. It codes for CATSRDGASLDTQYF.

This clonotype was seen repeatedly, ten times or more. The chain combines TRBV7-9 with TRBJ1-2, with 10 bases fitting TRBD1. Germline V lookup: CDR1 SEHNR, CDR2 FQNEAQ (reference sequence). V shed 6 bases, J shed 7 bases, and the junction held 14 bases outside the gene matches. This CDR3 is built from 16 residues. CDR3 in amino acids: CASRLNAGTGDGGYTF. In nucleotides, the CDR3 is TGTGCCAGCAGACTCAACGCCGGGACAGGGGATGGTGGCTACACCTTC.

The table lists this clonotype with many counts. The gene calls are TRBV20-1 and TRBJ2-7, with a tentative D call TRBD2 (5 bases). Germline-derived CDR1 and CDR2 are DFQATT and SNEGSKA (reference sequence). This CDR3 spans 13 amino acids. V lost 5 bases and J lost 6, with 17 bases in between. CDR3 in DNA: TGCAGTGCTGGGTCTAGCCCTGGAGGCGAGCAGTACTTC. This sequence encodes CSAGSSPGGEQYF.

This clonotype was recorded many times. This chain connects TRBV19 to TRBJ2-1; D possibly uses TRBD1 or TRBD2 (5 bases each). The CDR3 is 14 residues long. Trimming pared 4 bases from V and 7 bases from J, leaving 14 bases between. Germline-derived CDR1 and CDR2 are LNHDA and SQIVND (reference sequence). The chain's CDR3 is CASSKGPPGNEQFF. CDR3 in DNA: TGTGCCAGTAGTAAGGGACCCCCTGGGAATGAGCAGTTCTTC.

This clonotype was picked up one time. The chain combines TRBV10-1 with TRBJ1-1; maybe TRBD1 (5 bases). Germline CDR1 reads WNHNN; CDR2 reads SYGVQD (reference sequence). CDR3 size: 15 residues. Between the trimmed V and J ends, which lost 0 bases and 4 bases, there was a span of 12 bases. CDR3 nucleotide sequence: TGCGCCAGCAGTGAGTCGTGGCAGGGCGGCACTGAAGCTTTCTTT. Protein product: CASSESWQGGTEAFF.

Only a few counts were recorded for this clonotype. The chain carries TRBV20-1 and TRBJ2-1; 14 bases agree with TRBD2. The CDR3 has 15 residues. Losses at the gene ends were 6 bases for V and 7 bases for J; bases not matched to a gene: 8. The germline V gene has CDR1 DFQATT and CDR2 SNEGSKA (reference sequence). In nucleotides, the CDR3 is TGCAGTGCGGCGGGACTAGCGGGAGTTCTTAATGAGCAGTTCTTC. It yields the protein CSAAGLAGVLNEQFF.

Worth noting for this clonotype: With a much larger clone just one base away, this may be a read error. The chain couples TRBV18 to TRBJ2-6; 7 bases align to TRBD2. Germline-derived CDR1 and CDR2 are KGHSH and LQKENI. This CDR3 has 16 amino acids. The CDR3 is CASSPGGTPGANVRTF. The CDR3 nucleotides are TGTGCCAGCTCCCCCGGGGGGACCCCTGGGGCCAACGTCCGGACTTTC.

The chain uses TRBV29-1 and TRBJ2-5; the D gene could be TRBD1 or TRBD2 (7 bases each). Deletions cut 7 bases from V and 2 bases from J, with 17 bases between. The CDR3 is 14 amino acids. Germline-derived CDR1 and CDR2 are SQVTM and ANQGSEA. CDR3 sequence reads: CSAGGGGRQETQYF. Here the CDR3 DNA reads TGCAGCGCAGGGGGGGGAGGACGTCAAGAGACCCAGTACTTC. Full variable domain (outside the CDR3, taken from reference TRBV29-1 and TRBJ2-5): SAVISQKPSRDICQRGTSLTIQCQVDSQVTMMFWYRQQPGQSLTLIATANQGSEATYESGFVIDKFPISRPNLTFSTLTVSNMSPEDSSIYLCSAGGGGRQETQYFGPGTRLLVL.

The rearrangement links TRBV25-1 to TRBJ1-4; D not resolved. With 8 bases removed from V and 5 bases from J, the gap between germline ends came to 15 bases. Germline CDR1 is MGHDK and CDR2 is SYGVNS. The CDR3 has 14 amino acids. As DNA, the CDR3 is TGTGCCAGCCTAGATGGGAGTGTAAATGAAAAACTGTTTTTT. It codes for CASLDGSVNEKLFF.

The rearrangement uses TRBV15 and TRBJ2-7, with D hard to call. CDR3 size: 12 residues. V lost 5 bases to trimming and J lost 3 bases, with 8 bases between them. Per germline, CDR1 LNHNV and CDR2 YYDKDF (reference sequence). The CDR3 coding sequence is TGTGCCACCAGCGGGTCCTTCTACGAGCAGTACTTC. This encodes CATSGSFYEQYF.

The chain has TRBV28 and TRBJ1-2, with no clear D. Germline CDR1 and CDR2: MDHEN and SYDVKM. V lost 6 bases and J lost 3, with 8 bases in between. This CDR3 has 12 amino acids. The CDR3 DNA reads TGTGCCAGCAGCCAGGCAGACTATGGCTACACCTTC. Residues: CASSQADYGYTF.